This is a list of T cell receptor beta chains from one sample in a study of CD8+ T cells in alopecia areata. TCRdb keeps only in-frame clones here, not all; method: immunoSEQ multiplex PCR. The top ten hold roughly a sixth of the sample, which has around 100,000 clones, about 44% seen once. Sequencing was performed on CD8+ T cells sorted from blood, taken at week 24, from a patient treated with tofacitinib. Receptors originate from a human donor with alopecia areata. Both conserved end residues are part of each CDR3. D genes are given only for firm matches. The size field is filled for only some rows; it gives once, few, many or a size class.

d_gene	v_gene	j_gene	abundance	CDR3aa	CDR3nt
TRBD2	TRBV15	TRBJ2-1	few	CATSSISGRTYNEQFF	TGTGCCACCAGCAGTATTAGCGGGAGGACCTACAATGAGCAGTTCTTC
TRBD1	TRBV7-2	TRBJ2-3	.	CASSLEGTGATDTQYF	TGTGCCAGCAGCTTAGAAGGGACAGGGGCCACAGATACGCAGTATTTT
TRBD2	TRBV28	TRBJ2-7	once	CASRIGTSGTYEQYF	TGTGCCAGCAGAATTGGGACTAGCGGGACCTACGAGCAGTACTTC
.	TRBV29-1	TRBJ2-7	.	CSVLAVSYEQYF	TGCAGCGTTCTGGCCGTATCCTACGAGCAGTACTTC
TRBD1	TRBV29-1	TRBJ1-1	.	CSVDRGDTEAFF	TGCAGCGTCGACAGGGGTGACACTGAAGCTTTCTTT
TRBD1	TRBV11-1	TRBJ2-1	once	CASSLARGTGVYEQFF	TGTGCCAGCAGCCTCGCTCGAGGGACAGGGGTGTATGAGCAGTTCTTC
TRBD2	TRBV7-9	TRBJ2-7	.	CASSLDSGRQYEQYF	TGTGCCAGCAGCTTAGATAGCGGGAGGCAATACGAGCAGTACTTC
.	TRBV6-1	TRBJ2-7	.	CASSDYRDNRF	TGTGCCAGCAGTGATTACCGGGACAACCGATTC
.	TRBV27	TRBJ1-2	.	CASSFKAPSNYGYTF	TGTGCCAGCAGTTTCAAGGCCCCTAGTAACTATGGCTACACCTTC
.	TRBV7-9	TRBJ1-5	.	CASSSNRDNNQPQHF	TGTGCCAGCAGTTCTAACAGGGACAACAATCAGCCCCAGCATTTT
TRBD2	TRBV15	TRBJ2-3	.	CANSPSMGLAGGNTQYF	TGTGCCAACAGCCCCTCGATGGGACTAGCGGGAGGGAATACGCAGTATTTT
.	TRBV7-7	TRBJ2-2	.	CASSLVQDSHTGELFF	TGTGCTAGCAGCTTAGTCCAGGACTCACACACCGGGGAGCTGTTTTTT
.	TRBV10-3	TRBJ2-1	.	CAISEYRTADEQFF	TGTGCCATCAGTGAATATCGGACAGCCGATGAGCAGTTCTTC
.	TRBV6-1	TRBJ2-2	.	CASSEAGDTGELFF	TGTGCCAGCAGTGAAGCAGGGGACACCGGGGAGCTGTTTTTT
TRBD1	TRBV28	TRBJ1-5	.	CASIFRTGSQPQHF	TGTGCCAGCATCTTCCGGACAGGCTCTCAGCCCCAGCATTTT
.	TRBV5-6	TRBJ1-1	.	CASSLVGRVSDTEAFF	TGTGCCAGCAGCTTGGTGGGGCGGGTGAGTGACACTGAAGCTTTCTTT
.	TRBV4-1	TRBJ1-1	.	CASSQVLPGHRSTEAFF	TGCGCCAGCAGCCAAGTTCTCCCGGGACACCGGAGCACTGAAGCTTTCTTT
.	TRBV27	TRBJ2-1	.	CASSLTGYNEQFF	TGTGCCAGCAGTTTGACGGGCTACAATGAGCAGTTCTTC
.	TRBV29-1	TRBJ2-2	few	CSVKDRNTGELFF	TGCAGCGTGAAGGACAGGAACACCGGGGAGCTGTTTTTT
.	TRBV19	TRBJ2-6	.	CASSITGSGANVLTF	TGTGCCAGTAGTATTACAGGGTCTGGGGCCAACGTCCTGACTTTC